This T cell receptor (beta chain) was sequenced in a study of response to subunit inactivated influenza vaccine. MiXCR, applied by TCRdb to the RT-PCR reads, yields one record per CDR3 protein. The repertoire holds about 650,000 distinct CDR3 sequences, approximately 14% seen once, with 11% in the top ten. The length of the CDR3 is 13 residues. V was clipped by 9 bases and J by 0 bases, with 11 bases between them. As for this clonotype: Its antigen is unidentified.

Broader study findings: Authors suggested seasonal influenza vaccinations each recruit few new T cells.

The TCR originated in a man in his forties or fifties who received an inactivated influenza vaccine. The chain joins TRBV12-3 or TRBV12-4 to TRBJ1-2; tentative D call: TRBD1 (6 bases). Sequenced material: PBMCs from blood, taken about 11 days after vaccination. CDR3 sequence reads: CAREGGPNYGYTF. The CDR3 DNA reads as TGTGCCAGGGAGGGGGGTCCTAACTATGGCTACACCTTC.